The clone carrying this TCR beta chain was detected a few times. Its cognate antigen is unknown. The sample originates from a study of T cells in Graves' hyperthyroidism and ophthalmopathy. About the study: Peripheral blood draws took place at initial diagnosis, ahead of any treatment. Study-wide findings and caveats: Before onset, ophthalmopathy was predicted by the model a median 6.5 months earlier.

A Clinical Activity Score of at least 3, a NOSPECS grade of at least 4 and a duration under 3 months were recorded in the ophthalmopathy patients. Uncontrolled infection, other autoimmune disease, pregnancy or lactation barred patients from enrollment. J gave up 4 bases and V 4 bases, and 4 bases lay outside the gene matches. The CDR3 has 15 amino acids. The source material, RNA transcripts, was used to amplify TCR beta CDR3 regions. When the TCR CDR3 underwent first-round RT-PCR, the HTBI primer set was used. One entry per CDR3 protein, called by TCRdb with MiXCR from the multiplex PCR reads. The sample lists hundreds of thousands of distinct CDR3 sequences; around 16% were seen once.

The origin of this receptor is a woman aged 40 to 50 with Graves' ophthalmopathy. J is TRBJ2-6 and V is TRBV12-3 or TRBV12-4, with TRBD1 matching 7 bases. The sample consisted of blood. CDR3 DNA sequence: TGTGCCAGCAGTTCGACAGGGTCAGGGGCCAACGTCCTGACTTTC. Translation gives CASSSTGSGANVLTF.